These T cell receptor beta chains were read from a single sample in a study of T cell repertoires in cytomegalovirus infection. TCRdb fed the reads into MiXCR, producing one record per CDR3 protein. The sample has about 300,000 distinct CDR3 sequences; roughly 9.3% are singletons. The source material was PBMCs. The receptors derive from a human donor in good health (CMV status not recorded). Some clones in this sample may be carry-over from other donors' samples. Both conserved end residues are part of each CDR3. The order of the fields is clone size, D gene, J gene, V gene, CDR3 DNA, CDR3 protein. The D gene is left open where the match is weak. Only part of the rows carry a size: once, few, many, or a class if the clone is expanded.

abundance: .; d_gene: .; j_gene: TRBJ2-5; v_gene: TRBV20-1; CDR3nt: TGCAGTGCTTGGGACAACCAAGAGACCCAGTACTTC; CDR3aa: CSAWDNQETQYF
abundance: many; d_gene: .; j_gene: TRBJ1-1; v_gene: TRBV7-9; CDR3nt: TGTGCCAGCAGCCTCCAATCAGGTCTGACTGAAGCTTTCTTT; CDR3aa: CASSLQSGLTEAFF
abundance: few; d_gene: .; j_gene: TRBJ1-5; v_gene: TRBV28; CDR3nt: TGTGCCAGCAGTTTGGCTACCGGGCCCTATAGCAATCAGCCCCAGCATTTT; CDR3aa: CASSLATGPYSNQPQHF
abundance: many; d_gene: .; j_gene: TRBJ1-5; v_gene: TRBV28; CDR3nt: TGTGCCAGCAGTTGGGCCATTAGCAATCAGCCCCAGCATTTT; CDR3aa: CASSWAISNQPQHF
abundance: few; d_gene: TRBD2; j_gene: TRBJ2-3; v_gene: TRBV20-1; CDR3nt: TGCAGTGCTCGGACTAGCGGGGCCCGGATAGATACGCAGTATTTT; CDR3aa: CSARTSGARIDTQYF
abundance: many; d_gene: .; j_gene: TRBJ1-2; v_gene: TRBV6-2/TRBV6-3; CDR3nt: TGTGCCAGCAGTTACGTCGGTGGCTACACCTTC; CDR3aa: CASSYVGGYTF
abundance: many; d_gene: .; j_gene: TRBJ1-1; v_gene: TRBV5-6; CDR3nt: TGTGCCAGCAGCCGGATAAATAGTGATTCTTTCTTT; CDR3aa: CASSRINSDSFF
abundance: many; d_gene: .; j_gene: TRBJ1-6; v_gene: TRBV5-5; CDR3nt: TGTGCCAGCAGCTTGGCCGGGGGACACGCGTCCTATAATTCACCCCTCCACTTT; CDR3aa: CASSLAGGHASYNSPLHF
abundance: .; d_gene: .; j_gene: TRBJ1-2; v_gene: TRBV4-3; CDR3nt: TGCGCCAGCAGCCAAGATCGGGTCCGTCGGGGCTACACCTTC; CDR3aa: CASSQDRVRRGYTF
abundance: many; d_gene: .; j_gene: TRBJ2-2; v_gene: TRBV7-9; CDR3nt: TGTGCCAGCAGCTTTCCCTCGGCGAACACCGGGGAGCTGTTTTTT; CDR3aa: CASSFPSANTGELFF
abundance: few; d_gene: .; j_gene: TRBJ1-2; v_gene: TRBV4-3; CDR3nt: TGCGCCAGCAGCCAAGAGGGGAGGAGTGGCTACACCTTC; CDR3aa: CASSQEGRSGYTF
abundance: few; d_gene: TRBD1; j_gene: TRBJ2-3; v_gene: TRBV29-1; CDR3nt: TGCAGCGTCGCGACAGGGGGGAGGACAGATACGCAGTATTTT; CDR3aa: CSVATGGRTDTQYF
abundance: few; d_gene: .; j_gene: TRBJ1-2; v_gene: TRBV20-1; CDR3nt: TGCAGTGCTAGAGGAGAAGGGAGAGGGCTCTATGGCTACACCTTC; CDR3aa: CSARGEGRGLYGYTF
abundance: .; d_gene: .; j_gene: TRBJ1-5; v_gene: TRBV7-9; CDR3nt: TGTGCCAGCAGCTTACAGACAGGTCGGGGCAATCAGCCCCAGCATTTT; CDR3aa: CASSLQTGRGNQPQHF
abundance: many; d_gene: .; j_gene: TRBJ2-7; v_gene: TRBV25-1; CDR3nt: TGTGCCAGCAGTGAATATCCAGGGGACGAGCAGTACTTC; CDR3aa: CASSEYPGDEQYF
abundance: many; d_gene: .; j_gene: TRBJ2-1; v_gene: TRBV7-2; CDR3nt: TGTGCCAGCAGCTTCCAGGGCCTTAGTTACAATGAGCAGTTCTTC; CDR3aa: CASSFQGLSYNEQFF
abundance: many; d_gene: .; j_gene: TRBJ2-1; v_gene: TRBV19; CDR3nt: TGTGCCAGTATTGACTTAGGTGGTGGTGAGCAGTTCTTC; CDR3aa: CASIDLGGGEQFF
abundance: few; d_gene: TRBD1; j_gene: TRBJ1-2; v_gene: TRBV10-2; CDR3nt: TGCGCCAGCAGAGGACAGGGGGCGGCCTATGGCTACACCTTC; CDR3aa: CASRGQGAAYGYTF
abundance: many; d_gene: .; j_gene: TRBJ2-1; v_gene: TRBV7-9; CDR3nt: TGTGCCAGCAGCTTAGACGGGGGTGAGCAGTTCTTC; CDR3aa: CASSLDGGEQFF
abundance: many; d_gene: .; j_gene: TRBJ1-6; v_gene: TRBV6-5; CDR3nt: TGTGCCAGCAGTTCAGGGTGGGAGAGATCACCCCTCCACTTT; CDR3aa: CASSSGWERSPLHF
abundance: few; d_gene: TRBD2; j_gene: TRBJ2-7; v_gene: TRBV2; CDR3nt: TGTGCCAGCAACTTGGTGTCCGGGAGGGAGCAGTACTTC; CDR3aa: CASNLVSGREQYF
abundance: many; d_gene: .; j_gene: TRBJ1-4; v_gene: TRBV5-1; CDR3nt: TGCGCCAGCACCCCTGGGGGTATCAATGAAAAACTGTTTTTT; CDR3aa: CASTPGGINEKLFF
abundance: .; d_gene: .; j_gene: TRBJ2-1; v_gene: TRBV12-3/TRBV12-4; CDR3nt: TGTGCCAGCAGTTCCCTCCACGACGTCAAGGAGCAGTTCTTC; CDR3aa: CASSSLHDVKEQFF
abundance: many; d_gene: .; j_gene: TRBJ1-4; v_gene: TRBV28; CDR3nt: TGTGCCAGCAGTTTGCCCACAGGCGGACGTGAAAAACTGTTTTTT; CDR3aa: CASSLPTGGREKLFF
abundance: many; d_gene: .; j_gene: TRBJ2-5; v_gene: TRBV7-9; CDR3nt: TGTGCCAGCAGCCGGGGGCAAGAGACCCAGTACTTC; CDR3aa: CASSRGQETQYF
abundance: many; d_gene: .; j_gene: TRBJ2-3; v_gene: TRBV5-5; CDR3nt: TGTGCCAGCAGCTCCTGGGAGGATACGCAGTATTTT; CDR3aa: CASSSWEDTQYF
abundance: many; d_gene: .; j_gene: TRBJ1-1; v_gene: TRBV7-6; CDR3nt: TGTGCCAGCAGCTTAGACCTCAGGGCTGGGTCCAATGAAGCTTTCTTT; CDR3aa: CASSLDLRAGSNEAFF
abundance: few; d_gene: .; j_gene: TRBJ2-2; v_gene: TRBV5-1; CDR3nt: TGCGCCAGCAGCTTGGCCGGGCCGAACACCGGGGAGCTGTTTTTT; CDR3aa: CASSLAGPNTGELFF
abundance: few; d_gene: .; j_gene: TRBJ2-1; v_gene: TRBV27; CDR3nt: TGTGCCAGCAGTTCCATCGAAAGCTCCTACAATGAGCAGTTCTTC; CDR3aa: CASSSIESSYNEQFF
abundance: .; d_gene: TRBD2; j_gene: TRBJ2-3; v_gene: TRBV18; CDR3nt: TGTGCCAGCTCACCACCTACTAGCGGGGGGGCCTACACAGATACGCAGTATTTT; CDR3aa: CASSPPTSGGAYTDTQYF
abundance: many; d_gene: .; j_gene: TRBJ2-3; v_gene: TRBV20-1; CDR3nt: TGCAGTGCTAGTGCTGGGCGTAGGATCACAGATACGCAGTATTTT; CDR3aa: CSASAGRRITDTQYF
abundance: many; d_gene: .; j_gene: TRBJ1-2; v_gene: TRBV7-9; CDR3nt: TGTGCCAGCAGCTTCGGACAGCAAGTTTATGGCTACACCTTC; CDR3aa: CASSFGQQVYGYTF
abundance: few; d_gene: .; j_gene: TRBJ2-1; v_gene: TRBV28; CDR3nt: TGTGCCAGCAGTCGACCACGCGACCGGACGGGGTTTAATGAGCAGTTCTTC; CDR3aa: CASSRPRDRTGFNEQFF
abundance: few; d_gene: .; j_gene: TRBJ2-3; v_gene: TRBV20-1; CDR3nt: TGCAGTTGTAGCGGTCCGACAGATACGCAGTATTTT; CDR3aa: CSCSGPTDTQYF
abundance: many; d_gene: .; j_gene: TRBJ1-2; v_gene: TRBV7-6; CDR3nt: TGTGCCAGCAGTTTCGACAGAGGGGACTATGGCTACACCTTC; CDR3aa: CASSFDRGDYGYTF
abundance: .; d_gene: .; j_gene: TRBJ2-5; v_gene: TRBV18; CDR3nt: TGTGCCAGCTCACCACTGGGCGGGGCCACCCCAGAGACCCAGTACTTC; CDR3aa: CASSPLGGATPETQYF
abundance: many; d_gene: .; j_gene: TRBJ2-1; v_gene: TRBV7-2; CDR3nt: TGTGCCAGCAGCCCCCCAGGGAGCTCCTACAATGAGCAGTTCTTC; CDR3aa: CASSPPGSSYNEQFF
abundance: few; d_gene: TRBD1; j_gene: TRBJ1-1; v_gene: TRBV13; CDR3nt: TGTGCCAGCAGCTTAGGAAGGACAGGGCTGGACACTGAAGCTTTCTTT; CDR3aa: CASSLGRTGLDTEAFF
abundance: .; d_gene: .; j_gene: TRBJ2-5; v_gene: TRBV2; CDR3nt: TGTGCCAGCTGTCAAGGGAAGGGAGAGACCCAGTACTTC; CDR3aa: CASCQGKGETQYF
abundance: .; d_gene: .; j_gene: TRBJ2-3; v_gene: TRBV19; CDR3nt: TGTGCCAGTAGTAAGGGACACCGACAATACCCAGATACGCAGTATTTT; CDR3aa: CASSKGHRQYPDTQYF
abundance: .; d_gene: .; j_gene: TRBJ2-5; v_gene: TRBV20-1; CDR3nt: TGCAGTGCCATCCAGGGGCGGGGAGTTGAGACCCAGTACTTC; CDR3aa: CSAIQGRGVETQYF
abundance: many; d_gene: .; j_gene: TRBJ1-5; v_gene: TRBV5-6; CDR3nt: TGTGCCAGCAGTCGTCTTTCGGATCATAGCAATCAGCCCCAGCATTTT; CDR3aa: CASSRLSDHSNQPQHF
abundance: .; d_gene: .; j_gene: TRBJ2-3; v_gene: TRBV29-1; CDR3nt: TGCAGCGTCACCGGGCTGCACACAGATACGCAGTATTTT; CDR3aa: CSVTGLHTDTQYF
abundance: few; d_gene: .; j_gene: TRBJ2-3; v_gene: TRBV2; CDR3nt: TGTGCCAGCAGGGGAAGGGACACAGATACGCAGTATTTT; CDR3aa: CASRGRDTDTQYF
abundance: .; d_gene: .; j_gene: TRBJ1-2; v_gene: TRBV20-1; CDR3nt: TGCAGTGCTAGAGATGTTCGGGGGATGGCTAGTTATAATGGCTACACCTTC; CDR3aa: CSARDVRGMASYNGYTF